This is a list of T cell receptor beta chains from one sample in a study of T cells after yellow fever vaccination. TCRdb passed the 5' RACE reads through MiXCR, listing each CDR3 protein once. The sample holds under 200,000 distinct CDR3 sequences, roughly 9.6% seen once. Sequences were derived from CD8+ T cells sorted from PBMCs, sampled 15 days after the yellow fever booster vaccination. These receptors came from a man between 18 and 35 years old who received the YFV17D yellow fever vaccine. Each CDR3 is given with its conserved first and last residue. The D gene is left open where the match is weak. Clone size, where shown, is once, few, many, or a class for clones that have expanded.

j_gene,abundance,v_gene,d_gene,CDR3nt,CDR3aa
TRBJ2-3,few,TRBV5-5,TRBD1,TGTGCCAGCAGCCCACCCCCTGGGGACACGACAGGGCCTAGTGCTAGCACAGATACGCAGTATTTT,CASSPPPGDTTGPSASTDTQYF
TRBJ1-1,NA,TRBV30,NA,TGTGCCTGGAGTGCTCGGGGCATGAACACTGAAGCTTTCTTT,CAWSARGMNTEAFF
TRBJ1-6,NA,TRBV7-2,NA,TGTGCCAGCGGAGGACCGATATATTCACCCCTCCACTTT,CASGGPIYSPLHF
TRBJ1-5,NA,TRBV19,NA,TGTGCCAGCCAGCGTGCGGGGCTGAGCAATCAGCCCCAGCATTTT,CASQRAGLSNQPQHF
TRBJ1-2,few,TRBV9,NA,TGTGCCAGCAGCGTAGAAGGGGCTGGCTACACCTTC,CASSVEGAGYTF
TRBJ2-1,few,TRBV11-3,NA,TGTGCCAGCAGCTTGCTCGGGGGGCACTACAATGAGCAGTTCTTC,CASSLLGGHYNEQFF
TRBJ2-2,NA,TRBV27,NA,TGTGCCAGCAGTTTATTCTCTTCCAGTACCGGGGAGCTGTTTTTT,CASSLFSSSTGELFF
TRBJ2-1,many,TRBV10-2,TRBD2,TGCGCCAGCGGACTAGCGGAAAATGAGCAGTTCTTC,CASGLAENEQFF
TRBJ1-4,few,TRBV20-1,NA,TGCAGTGCTAGGGGCCAGGGAGGAGGTGAAAAACTGTTTTTT,CSARGQGGGEKLFF
TRBJ1-5,few,TRBV5-1,TRBD1,TGCGCCAGCAGCGACGGGACAGGGCTCCAGCCCCAGCATTTT,CASSDGTGLQPQHF
TRBJ2-2,NA,TRBV4-1,TRBD2,TGCGCCAGCAGCCTGAGCGGGGGCGGCGGGGAGCTGTTTTTT,CASSLSGGGGELFF
TRBJ2-3,few,TRBV5-6,NA,TGTGCCAGCAGCAACCGGGGCCCAGATACGCAGTATTTT,CASSNRGPDTQYF
TRBJ1-5,NA,TRBV4-1,NA,TGCGCCAGCAGCCCCGATTTCCGAGCGGGCAATCAGCCCCAGCATTTT,CASSPDFRAGNQPQHF
TRBJ2-3,NA,TRBV5-1,NA,TGCGCCAGCAGCCTCAGGGGGAGGTCCACAGATACGCAGTATTTT,CASSLRGRSTDTQYF
TRBJ2-2,few,TRBV6-1,TRBD1,TGTGCCATACATGAGACAGGGGACACCGGGGAGCTGTTTTTT,CAIHETGDTGELFF
TRBJ1-2,NA,TRBV7-2,NA,TGTGCCAGCAGCTCCCAGGGGAATGGCTACACCTTC,CASSSQGNGYTF
TRBJ1-5,NA,TRBV4-1,TRBD1,TGCGCCAGCAGCCACTCGACAGGGCTCCTGGATCAGCCCCAGCATTTT,CASSHSTGLLDQPQHF
TRBJ2-5,few,TRBV27,TRBD2,TGTGCCAGCAGTTTCTCGCGGGGGGGGCTCGGGGAGACCCAGTACTTC,CASSFSRGGLGETQYF
TRBJ2-5,few,TRBV5-1,NA,TGCGCCAGCAGCTTGGGTCCGGGCGGGCCGTACCAAGAGACCCAGTACTTC,CASSLGPGGPYQETQYF
TRBJ1-1,NA,TRBV14,NA,TGTGCCAGCAGCCAAGATTGGACAAAGAAGAACACTGAAGCTTTCTTT,CASSQDWTKKNTEAFF
TRBJ2-7,few,TRBV27,NA,TGTGCCAGCAGTTTATCGGGGGTTCACGAGCAGTACTTC,CASSLSGVHEQYF
TRBJ2-3,NA,TRBV4-1,NA,TGCGCCAGCAGCGCCTCCCAGTGGGAACAGTATTTT,CASSASQWEQYF
TRBJ2-7,many,TRBV7-2,NA,TGTGCCAGCAGCTTGTGGGGGACCGATCAAGAGCAGTACTTC,CASSLWGTDQEQYF
TRBJ2-5,NA,TRBV13,TRBD2,TGTGCCAGCAGACGCGCTAGCGGGGGGGACCAAGAGACCCAGTACTTC,CASRRASGGDQETQYF
TRBJ1-1,NA,TRBV12-3/TRBV12-4,NA,TGTGCCAGCAGTTTAACAGAAGGTGGGGCTTTCTTT,CASSLTEGGAFF
TRBJ2-1,few,TRBV9,TRBD2,TGTGCCAGCAGCGAGACTAGCGGGGGGTTTAATGAGCAGTTCTTC,CASSETSGGFNEQFF
TRBJ2-3,few,TRBV30,TRBD2,TGTGCCTGGCCGGCGGGGGTGGAAGATACGCAGTATTTT,CAWPAGVEDTQYF
TRBJ2-3,few,TRBV7-2,NA,TGTGCCAGCAGCCCCTTTAACCCAGATACGCAGTATTTT,CASSPFNPDTQYF
TRBJ2-6,few,TRBV4-3,NA,TGCGCCAGCAGCCAAGATCTGAAAGGTTCCGGGGCCAACGTCCTGACTTTC,CASSQDLKGSGANVLTF
TRBJ2-1,few,TRBV25-1,TRBD2,TGTGCCAGCAGTTCCTCTCGACTAGCGGGCAATGAGCAGTTCTTC,CASSSSRLAGNEQFF
TRBJ2-3,NA,TRBV4-1,NA,TGCGCCAGCAGCCCAAGGCAGCTTTTTGGTACAGATACGCAGTATTTT,CASSPRQLFGTDTQYF
TRBJ1-5,NA,TRBV27,TRBD1,TGTGCCAGCAGTAGTACCGGGACAGGCGAAGAGCCCCAGCATTTT,CASSSTGTGEEPQHF
TRBJ1-2,few,TRBV6-6,NA,TGTGCCAGCAGTTACACCACAGGGCTTACGAACTATGGCTACACCTTC,CASSYTTGLTNYGYTF
TRBJ2-5,NA,TRBV7-9,TRBD1,TGTGCCAGCAGCTCATACGACAGGGGAGCTGAGACCCAGTACTTC,CASSSYDRGAETQYF
TRBJ2-2,few,TRBV11-2,TRBD1,TGTGCCAGCAGCTTATTCGGGACAGGCGCTCTTTTGGAGCTGTTTTTT,CASSLFGTGALLELFF
TRBJ2-2,NA,TRBV10-3,NA,TGTGCCATCAGTGAGTCGAGCCTAGCTAGGGGCGGGGAGCTGTTTTTT,CAISESSLARGGELFF
TRBJ2-1,few,TRBV12-5,NA,TGTGCTAGTGGTTTGGTTATGGGGGCCGCGTACAATGAGCAGTTCTTC,CASGLVMGAAYNEQFF